A selection of T cell receptor beta chains follows, all from one sample in a study of blood T cell repertoires in COVID-19. The assay was immunoSEQ multiplex PCR, and TCRdb's table has in-frame clones only and misses some. Of approximately 290,000 clones in the sample, roughly 90% were seen once. Specimen: peripheral blood. These receptors were taken from a young man with active or convalescent COVID-19. Both conserved end residues are part of each CDR3. The D gene is left open where the match is weak. Only some rows state a clone size, as once, few, many or a class for expanded clones.

CDR3 DNA: TGTGCCAGCAGCTCCGGACTAGCACTCATCCAAGAGACCCAGTACTTC
CDR3 protein: CASSSGLALIQETQYF
J gene: TRBJ2-5
V gene: TRBV7-9
D gene: TRBD2
clone size: -

CDR3 DNA: TGTGCCAGCAGTGGGGGGAAGGGGGCCCGCTACGAGCAGTACTTC
CDR3 protein: CASSGGKGARYEQYF
J gene: TRBJ2-7
V gene: TRBV25-1
D gene: TRBD1
clone size: -

CDR3 DNA: TGTGCCAGCAGTCATGATGTCCCGAGCACCATATATTTT
CDR3 protein: CASSHDVPSTIYF
J gene: TRBJ1-3
V gene: TRBV6-5
D gene: -
clone size: once

CDR3 DNA: TGTGCCAGCAGCTCATTTCCGGCGGGAGAGCCCTACGAGCAGTACTTC
CDR3 protein: CASSSFPAGEPYEQYF
J gene: TRBJ2-7
V gene: TRBV11-2
D gene: TRBD2
clone size: -

CDR3 DNA: TGTGCCAGCAGCTTGGCCATGGGGGGAGATACGCAGTATTTT
CDR3 protein: CASSLAMGGDTQYF
J gene: TRBJ2-3
V gene: TRBV5-6
D gene: -
clone size: -

CDR3 DNA: TGTGCCAGCAGCTTGGGCAGTACGTACTCTGGAAACACCATATATTTT
CDR3 protein: CASSLGSTYSGNTIYF
J gene: TRBJ1-3
V gene: TRBV5-6
D gene: -
clone size: -

CDR3 DNA: TGCAGCGTTGCCGTCAGGGGCGGGAACACTGAAGCTTTCTTT
CDR3 protein: CSVAVRGGNTEAFF
J gene: TRBJ1-1
V gene: TRBV29-1
D gene: -
clone size: -

CDR3 DNA: TGTGCCAGCAGTTCTAGCGGAGAAACGGTAGAGCAGTACTTC
CDR3 protein: CASSSSGETVEQYF
J gene: TRBJ2-7
V gene: TRBV2
D gene: TRBD2
clone size: once

CDR3 DNA: TGTGCCAGCAGTTTAGGGACAGGGGCTTACCACGAGCAGTACTTC
CDR3 protein: CASSLGTGAYHEQYF
J gene: TRBJ2-7
V gene: TRBV28
D gene: TRBD1
clone size: -

CDR3 DNA: TGTGCCAGCAGTTCCTTTGTGGGCCTCTCTGGAAACACCATATATTTT
CDR3 protein: CASSSFVGLSGNTIYF
J gene: TRBJ1-3
V gene: TRBV7-2
D gene: -
clone size: -

CDR3 DNA: TGCGCCAGCAGCTTAGGACAGGGACTAAACATTCAGTACTTC
CDR3 protein: CASSLGQGLNIQYF
J gene: TRBJ2-4
V gene: TRBV5-1
D gene: TRBD1
clone size: -

CDR3 DNA: TGTGCCAGCAGTTTATATGGGACAGCAACCGTGGATGGCTACACCTTC
CDR3 protein: CASSLYGTATVDGYTF
J gene: TRBJ1-2
V gene: TRBV27
D gene: TRBD1
clone size: few

CDR3 DNA: TGTGCCAGTAGTATCAGGGGGGCCCGCACAGATACGCAGTATTTT
CDR3 protein: CASSIRGARTDTQYF
J gene: TRBJ2-3
V gene: TRBV19
D gene: -
clone size: -

CDR3 DNA: TGTGCCAGCAGTTTTTCGCGGGGGGGAGAAGATACGCAGTATTTT
CDR3 protein: CASSFSRGGEDTQYF
J gene: TRBJ2-3
V gene: TRBV27
D gene: TRBD2
clone size: -

CDR3 DNA: TGTGCCAGCAGCTCCGTTGTGCGGGGGGCCAATGAGCAGTTCTTC
CDR3 protein: CASSSVVRGANEQFF
J gene: TRBJ2-1
V gene: TRBV11-2
D gene: TRBD2
clone size: -

CDR3 DNA: TGCGCCAGCAGCTTCGGGTTTCGGGGGAATGAAAAACTGTTTTTT
CDR3 protein: CASSFGFRGNEKLFF
J gene: TRBJ1-4
V gene: TRBV5-1
D gene: -
clone size: -

CDR3 DNA: TGTGCCAGCAGTTACGTGACAGGGCATGGCTACACCTTC
CDR3 protein: CASSYVTGHGYTF
J gene: TRBJ1-2
V gene: TRBV6-5
D gene: TRBD1
clone size: -

CDR3 DNA: TGTGCCAGCAGCCCGGACAGGCGGTACTACGAGCAGTACTTC
CDR3 protein: CASSPDRRYYEQYF
J gene: TRBJ2-7
V gene: TRBV4-2
D gene: TRBD1
clone size: -

CDR3 DNA: TGCGCCAGCAGCTTGGTTGCACAGGGGGGTGAAAAACTGTTTTTT
CDR3 protein: CASSLVAQGGEKLFF
J gene: TRBJ1-4
V gene: TRBV5-1
D gene: TRBD1
clone size: -

CDR3 DNA: TGCGCCAGCAGCTTGGAGGTTAGGGGGATACACACAGATACGCAGTATTTT
CDR3 protein: CASSLEVRGIHTDTQYF
J gene: TRBJ2-3
V gene: TRBV5-1
D gene: -
clone size: -

CDR3 DNA: TGTGCCAGCAGCTTCCTCACCCCAGCGGGGGAGGTCTACGAGCAGTACTTC
CDR3 protein: CASSFLTPAGEVYEQYF
J gene: TRBJ2-7
V gene: TRBV3-1/TRBV3-2
D gene: TRBD2
clone size: -

CDR3 DNA: TGTGCCAGCAGCCGCTCCTTTGGGGGCGCAGATGGCTACACCTTC
CDR3 protein: CASSRSFGGADGYTF
J gene: TRBJ1-2
V gene: TRBV3-1/TRBV3-2
D gene: -
clone size: few

CDR3 DNA: TGCGCCAGCAGCCACAGACTAGCGAATGAGCAGTTCTTC
CDR3 protein: CASSHRLANEQFF
J gene: TRBJ2-1
V gene: TRBV4-1
D gene: TRBD2
clone size: -

CDR3 DNA: TGTGCCAGCAGCGGTGAACTAAACACTGAAGCTTTCTTT
CDR3 protein: CASSGELNTEAFF
J gene: TRBJ1-1
V gene: TRBV9
D gene: -
clone size: -

CDR3 DNA: TGTGCCAGCAGGAGTAGATTGACAGATACGCAGTATTTT
CDR3 protein: CASRSRLTDTQYF
J gene: TRBJ2-3
V gene: TRBV2
D gene: -
clone size: -

CDR3 DNA: TGTGCCACCAGTGACGGGGGTAAGGGTCAGCCCCAGCATTTT
CDR3 protein: CATSDGGKGQPQHF
J gene: TRBJ1-5
V gene: TRBV24-1
D gene: -
clone size: few

CDR3 DNA: TGCGCCAGCAGCCAAGGAGAAAACGCTGGAAACACCATATATTTT
CDR3 protein: CASSQGENAGNTIYF
J gene: TRBJ1-3
V gene: TRBV4-1
D gene: -
clone size: few

CDR3 DNA: TGTGCCAGCAGTTACGAAGCTAGCGGGGGGGCCGGGGAGCTGTTTTTT
CDR3 protein: CASSYEASGGAGELFF
J gene: TRBJ2-2
V gene: TRBV6-2/TRBV6-3
D gene: TRBD2
clone size: -

CDR3 DNA: TGTGCCAGCAGCATCAGCAGGGCCCATGGAAACACCATATATTTT
CDR3 protein: CASSISRAHGNTIYF
J gene: TRBJ1-3
V gene: TRBV9
D gene: -
clone size: -

CDR3 DNA: TGTGCCAGCAGTTACTCGACAGGGAGCATTCAGTACTTC
CDR3 protein: CASSYSTGSIQYF
J gene: TRBJ2-4
V gene: TRBV6-5
D gene: TRBD1
clone size: -

CDR3 DNA: TGCAGTGCTAGTGGCGACAGCTCCTACAATGAGCAGTTCTTC
CDR3 protein: CSASGDSSYNEQFF
J gene: TRBJ2-1
V gene: TRBV20-1
D gene: -
clone size: -

CDR3 DNA: TGCGCCAGCAGCCAAAGGACAGGGGGCTTTAACTATGGCTACACCTTC
CDR3 protein: CASSQRTGGFNYGYTF
J gene: TRBJ1-2
V gene: TRBV4-3
D gene: TRBD1
clone size: -

CDR3 DNA: TGCGCCAGCAGCTTAGGCCCTGGAGAGACTGAAGCTTTCTTT
CDR3 protein: CASSLGPGETEAFF
J gene: TRBJ1-1
V gene: TRBV5-1
D gene: -
clone size: -

CDR3 DNA: TGTGCCAGCAGCTTAGTCGGGGAGCAAAACAACTATGGCTACACCTTC
CDR3 protein: CASSLVGEQNNYGYTF
J gene: TRBJ1-2
V gene: TRBV7-9
D gene: -
clone size: -

CDR3 DNA: TGTGCCACCAGCACCAAAACTAGCGGGAGGGCGGGCGAGCAGTACTTC
CDR3 protein: CATSTKTSGRAGEQYF
J gene: TRBJ2-7
V gene: TRBV15
D gene: TRBD2
clone size: -

CDR3 DNA: TGTGCCAGCAGAAGTCAGGTTTACAACACCGGGGAGCTGTTTTTT
CDR3 protein: CASRSQVYNTGELFF
J gene: TRBJ2-2
V gene: TRBV7-2
D gene: -
clone size: -

CDR3 DNA: TGTGCCAGCAGTTACCCCAACGAGCCTAATGAAAAACTGTTTTTT
CDR3 protein: CASSYPNEPNEKLFF
J gene: TRBJ1-4
V gene: TRBV6-2/TRBV6-3
D gene: -
clone size: -

CDR3 DNA: TGCGCCAGCAGCCAAGATAGCGGGGGGATCTACGAGCAGTACTTC
CDR3 protein: CASSQDSGGIYEQYF
J gene: TRBJ2-7
V gene: TRBV4-3
D gene: TRBD2
clone size: -

CDR3 DNA: TGTGCCAGTAGTCCCCTGAATAGCGGGAAAGAGACCCAGTACTTC
CDR3 protein: CASSPLNSGKETQYF
J gene: TRBJ2-5
V gene: TRBV19
D gene: TRBD2
clone size: -

CDR3 DNA: TGCGCCAGCAGCCAAACCCTTGGCAGGCCCAATGAGCAGTTCTTC
CDR3 protein: CASSQTLGRPNEQFF
J gene: TRBJ2-1
V gene: TRBV4-1
D gene: -
clone size: -

CDR3 DNA: TGTGCCAGCTACACCGGGACACCGAACACTGAAGCTTTCTTT
CDR3 protein: CASYTGTPNTEAFF
J gene: TRBJ1-1
V gene: TRBV18
D gene: -
clone size: -

CDR3 DNA: TGTGCCAGCAGTGTCCACAGGGACTCCTACGAGCAGTACTTC
CDR3 protein: CASSVHRDSYEQYF
J gene: TRBJ2-7
V gene: TRBV25-1
D gene: -
clone size: -

CDR3 DNA: TGTGCCAGCAGCCCGGGGACAGGGAATCAGCCCCAGCATTTT
CDR3 protein: CASSPGTGNQPQHF
J gene: TRBJ1-5
V gene: TRBV11-2
D gene: TRBD1
clone size: once

CDR3 DNA: TGTGCCAGCAGCCCCGACGGGGGGCACTATGGCTACACCTTC
CDR3 protein: CASSPDGGHYGYTF
J gene: TRBJ1-2
V gene: TRBV7-9
D gene: -
clone size: few

CDR3 DNA: TGCAGCGTTGCACAGGCCGGCTACGAGCAGTACTTC
CDR3 protein: CSVAQAGYEQYF
J gene: TRBJ2-7
V gene: TRBV29-1
D gene: -
clone size: -

CDR3 DNA: TGTGCCAGCAGCGCTCGGGACAAGAACACTGAAGCTTTCTTT
CDR3 protein: CASSARDKNTEAFF
J gene: TRBJ1-1
V gene: TRBV21-1
D gene: -
clone size: -

CDR3 DNA: TGTGCCACCAGCAGGCCGGGGACAGCAAATGAAAAACTGTTTTTT
CDR3 protein: CATSRPGTANEKLFF
J gene: TRBJ1-4
V gene: TRBV15
D gene: TRBD1
clone size: few